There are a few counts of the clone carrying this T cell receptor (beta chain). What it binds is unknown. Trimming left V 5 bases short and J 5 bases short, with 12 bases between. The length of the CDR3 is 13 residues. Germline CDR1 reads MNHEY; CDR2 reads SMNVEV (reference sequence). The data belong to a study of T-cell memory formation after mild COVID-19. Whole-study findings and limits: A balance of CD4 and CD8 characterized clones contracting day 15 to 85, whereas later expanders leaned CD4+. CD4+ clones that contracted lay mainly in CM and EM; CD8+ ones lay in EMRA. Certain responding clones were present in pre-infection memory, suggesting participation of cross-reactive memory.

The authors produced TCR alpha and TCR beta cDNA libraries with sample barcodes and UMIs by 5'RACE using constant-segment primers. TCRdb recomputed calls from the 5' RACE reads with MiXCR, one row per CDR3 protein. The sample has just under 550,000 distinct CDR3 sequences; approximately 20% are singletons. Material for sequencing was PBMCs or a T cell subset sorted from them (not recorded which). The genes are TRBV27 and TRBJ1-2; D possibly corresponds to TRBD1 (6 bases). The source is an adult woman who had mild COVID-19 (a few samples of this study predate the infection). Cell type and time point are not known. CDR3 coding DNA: TGTGCCAGCAGTCCGTCCCAGGGGTATGGCTACACCTTC. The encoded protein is CASSPSQGYGYTF.